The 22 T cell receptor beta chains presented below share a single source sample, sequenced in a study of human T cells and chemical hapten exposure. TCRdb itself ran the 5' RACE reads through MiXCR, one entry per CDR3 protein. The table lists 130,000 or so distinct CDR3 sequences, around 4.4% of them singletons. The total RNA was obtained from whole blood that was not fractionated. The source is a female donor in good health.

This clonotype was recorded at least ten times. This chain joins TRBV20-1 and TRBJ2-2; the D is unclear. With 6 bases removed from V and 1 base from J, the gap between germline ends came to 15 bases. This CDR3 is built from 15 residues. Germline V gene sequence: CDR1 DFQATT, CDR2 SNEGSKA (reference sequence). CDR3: CSARSGLRNTGELFF. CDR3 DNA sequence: TGCAGTGCCCGAAGTGGCCTACGGAACACCGGGGAGCTGTTTTTT.

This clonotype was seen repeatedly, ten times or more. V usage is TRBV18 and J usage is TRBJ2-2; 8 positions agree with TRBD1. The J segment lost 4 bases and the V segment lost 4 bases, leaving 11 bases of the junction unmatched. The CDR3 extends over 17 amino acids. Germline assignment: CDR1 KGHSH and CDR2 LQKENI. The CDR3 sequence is CASSRASDRGITGELFF. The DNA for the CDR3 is TGTGCCAGCTCACGGGCCAGCGACAGGGGCATCACCGGGGAGCTGTTTTTT.

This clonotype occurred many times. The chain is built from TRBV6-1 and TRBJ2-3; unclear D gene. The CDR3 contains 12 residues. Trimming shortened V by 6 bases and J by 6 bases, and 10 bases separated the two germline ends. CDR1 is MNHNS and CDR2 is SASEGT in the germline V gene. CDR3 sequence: CASRRRPDTQYF. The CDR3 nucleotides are TGTGCCAGCAGACGGCGACCGGATACGCAGTATTTT.

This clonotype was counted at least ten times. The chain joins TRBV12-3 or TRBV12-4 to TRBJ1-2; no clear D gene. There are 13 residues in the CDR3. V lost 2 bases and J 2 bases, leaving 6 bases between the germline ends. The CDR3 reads CASSLPENYGYTF. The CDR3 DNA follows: TGTGCCAGCAGTTTACCAGAAAACTATGGCTACACCTTC.

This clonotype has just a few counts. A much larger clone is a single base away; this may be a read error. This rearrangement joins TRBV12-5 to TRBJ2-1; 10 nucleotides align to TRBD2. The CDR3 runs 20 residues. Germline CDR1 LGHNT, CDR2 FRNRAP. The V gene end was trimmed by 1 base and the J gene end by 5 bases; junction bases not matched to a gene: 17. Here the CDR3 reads CASGLAFLPIVAGGHNEQFF. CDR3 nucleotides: TGTGCTAGTGGTTTGGCCTTTCTCCCAATAGTAGCGGGGGGACACAATGAGCAGTTCTTC.

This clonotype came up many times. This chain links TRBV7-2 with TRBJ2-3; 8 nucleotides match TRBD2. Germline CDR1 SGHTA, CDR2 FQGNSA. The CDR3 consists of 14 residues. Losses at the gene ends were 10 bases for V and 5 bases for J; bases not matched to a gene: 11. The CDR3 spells CATSSAGGIDTQYF. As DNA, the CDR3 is TGTGCCACCAGTTCTGCGGGGGGTATAGATACGCAGTATTTT.

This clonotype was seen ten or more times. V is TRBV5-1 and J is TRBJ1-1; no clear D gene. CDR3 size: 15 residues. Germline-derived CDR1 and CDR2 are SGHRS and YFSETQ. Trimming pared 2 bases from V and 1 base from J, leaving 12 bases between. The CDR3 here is CASSFEGYTNTEAFF. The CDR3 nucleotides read TGCGCCAGCAGCTTTGAGGGATATACGAACACTGAAGCTTTCTTT. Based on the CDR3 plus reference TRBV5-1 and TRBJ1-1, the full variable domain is KAGVTQTPRYLIKTRGQQVTLSCSPISGHRSVSWYQQTPGQGLQFLFEYFSETQRNKGNFPGRFSGRQFSNSRSEMNVSTLELGDSALYLCASSFEGYTNTEAFFGQGTRLTVV.

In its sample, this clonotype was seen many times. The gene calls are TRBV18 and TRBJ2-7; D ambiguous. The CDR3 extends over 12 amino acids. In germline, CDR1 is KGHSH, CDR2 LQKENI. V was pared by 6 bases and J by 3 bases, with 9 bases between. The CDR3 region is CASSVDGYEQYF. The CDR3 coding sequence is TGTGCCAGCTCCGTGGACGGCTACGAGCAGTACTTC.

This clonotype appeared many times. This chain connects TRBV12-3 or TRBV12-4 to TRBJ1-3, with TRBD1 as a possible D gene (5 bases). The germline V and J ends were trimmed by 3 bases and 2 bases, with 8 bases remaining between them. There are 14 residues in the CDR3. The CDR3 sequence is CASSFRVAGNTIYF. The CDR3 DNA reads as TGTGCCAGCAGTTTCAGGGTTGCTGGAAACACCATATATTTT.

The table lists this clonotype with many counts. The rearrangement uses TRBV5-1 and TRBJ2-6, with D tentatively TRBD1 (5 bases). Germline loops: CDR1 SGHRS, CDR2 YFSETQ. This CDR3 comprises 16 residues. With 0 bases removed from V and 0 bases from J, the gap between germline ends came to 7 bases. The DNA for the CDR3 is TGCGCCAGCAGCTTGGGACAGATCTCTGGGGCCAACGTCCTGACTTTC. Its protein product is CASSLGQISGANVLTF. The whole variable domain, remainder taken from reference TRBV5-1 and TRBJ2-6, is KAGVTQTPRYLIKTRGQQVTLSCSPISGHRSVSWYQQTPGQGLQFLFEYFSETQRNKGNFPGRFSGRQFSNSRSEMNVSTLELGDSALYLCASSLGQISGANVLTFGAGSRLTVL.

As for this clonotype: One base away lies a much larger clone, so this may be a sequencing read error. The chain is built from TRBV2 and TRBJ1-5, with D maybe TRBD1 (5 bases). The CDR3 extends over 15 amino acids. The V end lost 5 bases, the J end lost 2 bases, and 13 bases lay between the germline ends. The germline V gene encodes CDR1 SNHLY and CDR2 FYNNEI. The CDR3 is CASSSPGKGNQPQHF. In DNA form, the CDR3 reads TGTGCCAGCAGTAGCCCAGGGAAAGGCAATCAGCCCCAGCATTTT.

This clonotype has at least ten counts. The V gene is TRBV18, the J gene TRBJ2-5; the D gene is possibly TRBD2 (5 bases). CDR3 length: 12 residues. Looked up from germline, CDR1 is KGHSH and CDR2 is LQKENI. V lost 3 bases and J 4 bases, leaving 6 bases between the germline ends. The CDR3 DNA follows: TGTGCCAGCTCACCGGCGGGAGAGACCCAGTACTTC. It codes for CASSPAGETQYF.

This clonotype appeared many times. The CDR3 DNA sequence: TGTGCCAGCTCACCCTGGCAACCCCGACAGACCATGAACACTGAAGCTTTCTTT. This translates into CASSPWQPRQTMNTEAFF. The chain recombines TRBV18 with TRBJ1-1; TRBD1 might be the D (5 bases). CDR1 and CDR2 (germline): KGHSH, LQKENI. V dropped 3 bases and J dropped 0 bases, with 20 bases sitting between them. CDR3 length: 18 amino acids.

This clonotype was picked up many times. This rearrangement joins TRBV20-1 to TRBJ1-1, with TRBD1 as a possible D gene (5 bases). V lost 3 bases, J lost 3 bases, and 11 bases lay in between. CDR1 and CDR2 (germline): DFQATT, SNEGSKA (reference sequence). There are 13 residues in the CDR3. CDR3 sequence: CSASVQGDTEAFF. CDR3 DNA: TGCAGTGCTAGCGTGCAGGGCGACACTGAAGCTTTCTTT.

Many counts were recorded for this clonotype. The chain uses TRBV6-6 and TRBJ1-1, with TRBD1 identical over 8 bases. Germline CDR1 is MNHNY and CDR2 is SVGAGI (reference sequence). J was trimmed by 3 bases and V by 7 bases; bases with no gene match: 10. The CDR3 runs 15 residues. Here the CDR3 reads CASILFNRGYTEAFF. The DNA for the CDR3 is TGTGCCAGCATTTTATTCAACAGGGGGTACACTGAAGCTTTCTTT.

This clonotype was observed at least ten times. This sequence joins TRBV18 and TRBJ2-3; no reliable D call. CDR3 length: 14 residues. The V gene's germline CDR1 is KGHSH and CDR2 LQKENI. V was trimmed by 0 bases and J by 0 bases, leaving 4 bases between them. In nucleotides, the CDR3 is TGTGCCAGCTCACCACCATCAAGCACAGATACGCAGTATTTT. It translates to CASSPPSSTDTQYF.

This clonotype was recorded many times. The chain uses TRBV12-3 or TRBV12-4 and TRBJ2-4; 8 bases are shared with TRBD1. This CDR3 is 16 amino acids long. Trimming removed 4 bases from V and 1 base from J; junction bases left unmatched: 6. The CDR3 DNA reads TGTGCCAGCAGTTCTTGGACAGGGACGGCCAAAAACATTCAGTACTTC. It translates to CASSSWTGTAKNIQYF.

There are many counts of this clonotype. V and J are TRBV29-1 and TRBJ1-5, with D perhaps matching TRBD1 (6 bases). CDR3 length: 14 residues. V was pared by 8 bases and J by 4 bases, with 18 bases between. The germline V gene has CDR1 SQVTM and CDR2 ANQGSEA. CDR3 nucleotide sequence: TGCAGCCCCGGGGGGGGGGCGACGAATCAGCCCCAGCATTTT. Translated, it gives CSPGGGATNQPQHF.

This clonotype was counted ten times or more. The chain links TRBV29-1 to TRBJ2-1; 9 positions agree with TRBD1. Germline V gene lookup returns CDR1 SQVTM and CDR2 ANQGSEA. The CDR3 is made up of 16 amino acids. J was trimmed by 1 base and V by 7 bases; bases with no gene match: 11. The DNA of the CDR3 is TGCAGCGCATTAGGACTACAGGGGGCGTCCTACAATGAGCAGTTCTTC. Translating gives CSALGLQGASYNEQFF.

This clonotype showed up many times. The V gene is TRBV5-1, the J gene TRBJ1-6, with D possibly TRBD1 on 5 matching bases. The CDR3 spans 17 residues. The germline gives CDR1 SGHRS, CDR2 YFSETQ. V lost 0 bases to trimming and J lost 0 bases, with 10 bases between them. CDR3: CASSLGSGSSYNSPLHF. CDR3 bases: TGCGCCAGCAGCTTGGGGTCAGGGAGCTCCTATAATTCACCCCTCCACTTT. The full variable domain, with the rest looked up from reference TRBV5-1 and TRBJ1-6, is KAGVTQTPRYLIKTRGQQVTLSCSPISGHRSVSWYQQTPGQGLQFLFEYFSETQRNKGNFPGRFSGRQFSNSRSEMNVSTLELGDSALYLCASSLGSGSSYNSPLHFGNGTRLTVT.

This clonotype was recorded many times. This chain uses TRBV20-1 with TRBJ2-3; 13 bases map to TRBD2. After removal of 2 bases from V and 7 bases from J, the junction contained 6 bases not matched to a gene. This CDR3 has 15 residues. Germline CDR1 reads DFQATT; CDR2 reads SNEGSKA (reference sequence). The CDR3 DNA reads TGCAGTGCTAGATCGACTAGCGGGGGGTTTAATACGCAGTATTTT. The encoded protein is CSARSTSGGFNTQYF.

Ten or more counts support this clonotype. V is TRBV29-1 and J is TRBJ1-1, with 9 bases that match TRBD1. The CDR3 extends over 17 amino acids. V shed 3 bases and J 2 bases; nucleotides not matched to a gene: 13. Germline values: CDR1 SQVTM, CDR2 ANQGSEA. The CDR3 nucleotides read TGCAGCGTTGAGGCGGACAGGGGACAGCACCTAAACACTGAAGCTTTCTTT. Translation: CSVEADRGQHLNTEAFF.